The 25 T cell receptor beta chains listed next were all sequenced from one sample in a study of prognosis after radiotherapy for stage I lung cancer. Two-round multiplex PCR on genomic DNA was the method by which TCR beta CDR3 was amplified. Primers were specific to each TRBV and TRBJ gene in first-round PCR. In TCRdb, the multiplex PCR reads were re-called with MiXCR into one record per CDR3 protein. The sample includes some 10,000 distinct CDR3 sequences, 30% to 40% of them seen just once. The input for sequencing was PBMCs, taken before or after stereotactic body radiation therapy (not recorded which). Receptor source: a donor aged 50 or older with non-small cell lung cancer.

V and J are TRBV28 and TRBJ2-5; D unresolved. The CDR3 extends over 12 amino acids. The germline V gene has CDR1 MDHEN and CDR2 SYDVKM. The germline V and J ends were trimmed by 10 bases and 4 bases, with 13 bases remaining between them. This CDR3 reads CAISRASETQYF. In DNA form, the CDR3 reads TGTGCCATCTCTCGGGCCTCAGAGACCCAGTACTTC. The full variable domain, with the rest looked up from reference TRBV28 and TRBJ2-5, is DVKVTQSSRYLVKRTGEKVFLECVQDMDHENMFWYRQDPGLGLRLIYFSYDVKMKEKGDIPEGYSVSREKKERFSLILESASTNQTSMYLCAISRASETQYFGPGTRLLVL.

The J gene is TRBJ1-1, the V gene TRBV30; D not certain. Trimming took off 0 bases at V and 2 bases at J, with 7 bases between the two ends. The length of the CDR3 is 13 residues. Germline V gene data show CDR1 as GTSNPN and CDR2 as SVGIG (reference sequence). The CDR3 region has the DNA TGTGCCTGGAGTGTAATCCAAAACACTGAAGCTTTCTTT. Its translation is CAWSVIQNTEAFF. The whole variable domain, filled in from reference TRBV30 and TRBJ1-1, reads SQTIHQWPATLVQPVGSPLSLECTVEGTSNPNLYWYRQAAGRGLQLLFYSVGIGQISSEVPQNLSASRPQDRQFILSSKKLLLSDSGFYLCAWSVIQNTEAFFGQGTRLTVV.

The rearrangement uses TRBV13 and TRBJ2-3, with 12 positions matching TRBD2. CDR1 and CDR2 (germline): PRHDT, FYEKMQ (reference sequence). This CDR3 is built from 17 residues. The V and J ends lost 4 bases and 0 bases, in that order; junction bases with no gene match: 5. The CDR3 nucleotides read TGTGCCAGCAGCTCGGATGGACTAGCGGGGAGCACAGATACGCAGTATTTT. Amino acid sequence: CASSSDGLAGSTDTQYF.

The chain joins TRBV11-3 to TRBJ2-1; 7 nucleotides match TRBD2. V trimming: 0 bases; J trimming: 1 base; junction bases outside the gene matches: 6. The CDR3 is made up of 17 amino acids. The germline gives CDR1 SGHNT, CDR2 YENEEA. The DNA for the CDR3 is TGTGCCAGCAGCTTAGATTATGGACTAGGGTCCTACAATGAGCAGTTCTTC. It codes for CASSLDYGLGSYNEQFF.

This clonotype occurred once. The chain recombines TRBV7-3 with TRBJ1-2, with no clear D. The CDR3 is made up of 15 amino acids. Per germline, CDR1 SGHTA and CDR2 FQGTGA. Trimming shortened V by 2 bases and J by 4 bases, and 14 bases separated the two germline ends. The CDR3 region has the DNA TGTGCCAGCAGCTTATCGCTCCAGGTTCCCTATGGCTACACCTTC. Translating it yields CASSLSLQVPYGYTF.

About this clonotype: A far larger clone is one base from this, pointing to a likely read error. The CDR3 protein is CASIGGTSGPGTQYF. CDR3 in DNA: TGTGCCAGCATCGGCGGGACTAGCGGCCCGGGGACCCAGTACTTC. The genes are TRBV7-9 and TRBJ2-5; 11 bases fit TRBD2. V lost 7 bases, J lost 7 bases, and 11 bases stayed unmatched. The length of the CDR3 is 15 residues. The V gene's germline CDR1 is SEHNR and CDR2 FQNEAQ (reference sequence).

Comment on this clonotype: A clone one base away is much larger, so this may be a read error. This chain links TRBV6-2 or TRBV6-3 with TRBJ2-5, with a tentative D call TRBD2 (6 bases). Germline V gives CDR1 MNHEY, CDR2 SVGEGT. The CDR3 is made up of 14 amino acids. In DNA, the CDR3 is TGTGCCAGCAGGCGAAAGGGACTTCAAGATACCCAGTACTTC. The encoded protein is CASRRKGLQDTQYF.

This sequence joins TRBV11-3 and TRBJ2-2, with D perhaps matching TRBD2 (6 bases). Trimming removed 2 bases from V and 7 bases from J, with 11 bases in between. This CDR3 spans 14 amino acids. Germline V gene data show CDR1 as SGHNT and CDR2 as YENEEA. CDR3 amino acids: CASSLSGDDGELFF. Written as DNA, the CDR3 is TGTGCCAGCAGCTTATCGGGAGATGACGGGGAGCTGTTTTTT. Using reference TRBV11-3 and TRBJ2-2 for the parts outside the CDR3, the full variable domain is EAGVVQSPRYKIIEKKQPVAFWCNPISGHNTLYWYLQNLGQGPELLIRYENEEAVDDSQLPKDRFSAERLKGVDSTLKIQPAELGDSAVYLCASSLSGDDGELFFGEGSRLTVL.

About this clonotype: A far larger clone lies a single base away; this is likely a read error. V is TRBV6-8 and J is TRBJ2-7, with D possibly being TRBD1 (5 bases). Trimming took 6 bases from V and 4 from J, leaving 25 bases between them. The germline gives CDR1 MNHGY, CDR2 SAAAGT. This CDR3 has 17 residues. The CDR3 loop is CASRVGRDSLGDYEQYF. Written as DNA, the CDR3 is TGTGCCAGCAGAGTCGGCAGGGATTCTTTAGGGGATTACGAGCAGTACTTC.

The gene calls are TRBV28 and TRBJ2-1; no clear D gene. The CDR3 has 15 residues. Germline assignment: CDR1 MDHEN and CDR2 SYDVKM. The V and J ends lost 5 bases and 4 bases respectively, with 15 bases between them. The CDR3 protein is CASSPPLGTYNEQFF. The CDR3 region has the DNA TGTGCCAGCAGTCCCCCCTTAGGAACTTACAATGAGCAGTTCTTC.

This clonotype is termed medium-sized. V is TRBV19 and J is TRBJ2-1, with 7 positions matching TRBD2. The germline CDR1 and CDR2 sequences are LNHDA and SQIVND (reference sequence). The CDR3 extends over 13 amino acids. V shed 3 bases and J 8 bases; nucleotides not matched to a gene: 4. CDR3 amino acids: CASSIGAGDEQFF. The DNA of the CDR3 is TGTGCCAGTAGTATCGGGGCGGGAGATGAGCAGTTCTTC.

This chain joins TRBV3-1 and TRBJ1-3, with D hard to call. Germline loops: CDR1 LGHDT, CDR2 YNNKEL (reference sequence). This CDR3 region has 19 residues. The ends were cut back, 0 bases at V and 9 bases at J, with 27 bases in the middle. CDR3 sequence: CASSQDLGGTGSSRGTIYF. CDR3 coding DNA: TGTGCCAGCAGCCAAGATCTAGGAGGTACCGGGTCCTCTCGCGGCACCATATATTTT. The variable domain in full, completed from reference TRBV3-1 and TRBJ1-3, reads DTAVSQTPKYLVTQMGNDKSIKCEQNLGHDTMYWYKQDSKKFLKIMFSYNNKELIINETVPNRFSPKSPDKAHLNLHINSLELGDSAVYFCASSQDLGGTGSSRGTIYFGEGSWLTVV.

This clonotype was counted many times. This chain's CDR3 is CATSRAEGANEQYV. CDR3 DNA sequence: TGTGCCACCAGCAGAGCAGAGGGGGCGAACGAGCAGTACGTC. The V gene is TRBV15, the J gene TRBJ2-7; 7 bases are a match to TRBD1. Trimming removed 1 base from V and 5 bases from J; junction bases left unmatched: 5. CDR3 length equals 14 residues. Germline V gives CDR1 LNHNV, CDR2 YYDKDF (reference sequence).

This clonotype has ten or more counts. The chain combines TRBV11-1 with TRBJ2-2; D possibly corresponds to TRBD2 (5 bases). V gave up 4 bases and J gave up 0 bases, with 12 bases separating them. In germline, CDR1 is SGHAT, CDR2 FQDESV (reference sequence). The length of the CDR3 is 16 residues. The CDR3 DNA reads TGTGCCAGCAGCTCCCCAGGCGGGTCGAACACCGGGGAGCTGTTTTTT. Its protein product is CASSSPGGSNTGELFF.

This clonotype was found many times. Being one base from a much bigger clone, this may be a read error. The gene calls are TRBV12-3 or TRBV12-4 and TRBJ2-7; D possibly corresponds to TRBD1 (6 bases). The V gene lost 5 bases and the J gene lost 5 bases, with 16 bases spanning the gap. This CDR3 has 14 amino acids. CDR3 DNA: TGTGCCAGCAGTATGGGTGTGACAGGACACGAGCAGTACTTC. Translation gives CASSMGVTGHEQYF.

The chain combines TRBV4-2 with TRBJ2-7, with 8 positions matching TRBD1. The ends lost 0 bases at V and 3 bases at J; junction bases unmatched: 7. CDR1 and CDR2 from the germline V gene are LGHNA and YNFKEQ. The CDR3 has 16 residues. The CDR3 DNA is TGTGCCAGCAGCCAAGAAGATGCAGGGGGCGTCTACGAGCAGTACTTC. It yields the protein CASSQEDAGGVYEQYF.

At least ten counts were recorded for this clonotype. The V call is TRBV7-9, the J call TRBJ2-7; D remains ambiguous. This CDR3 has 13 residues. Trimming pared 0 bases from V and 7 bases from J, leaving 10 bases between. Germline CDR1 and CDR2: SEHNR and FQNEAQ (reference sequence). Written as DNA, the CDR3 is TGTGCCAGCAGCTTAGCAGGGTTGCGAGAGCAGTACGTC. Translating gives CASSLAGLREQYV.

By proportion, this clonotype is medium-sized. The rearrangement uses TRBV2 and TRBJ2-7; 7 bases match TRBD1. Trimming cost V 4 bases and J 5 bases; bases outside gene matches: 5. This CDR3 region has 13 residues. Germline CDR1 and CDR2: SNHLY and FYNNEI. The CDR3 here is CASSGQGFHEQYF. In DNA form, the CDR3 reads TGTGCCAGCAGTGGACAGGGATTCCACGAGCAGTACTTC. The full variable domain, with the rest looked up from reference TRBV2 and TRBJ2-7, is EPEVTQTPSHQVTQMGQEVILRCVPISNHLYFYWYRQILGQKVEFLVSFYNNEISEKSEIFDDQFSVERPDGSNFTLKIRSTKLEDSAMYFCASSGQGFHEQYFGPGTRLTVT.

Many counts were recorded for this clonotype. V and J are TRBV6-2 or TRBV6-3 and TRBJ1-1; possible D gene TRBD1, 6 bases. Trimming shortened V by 1 base and J by 7 bases, and 16 bases separated the two germline ends. Germline CDR1 and CDR2: MNHEY and SVGEGT. The CDR3 has 15 residues. CDR3 nucleotides: TGTGCCAGCAGTTACTACCACGGTAGGGGGGGTGAAGCTTTCTTT. This translates into CASSYYHGRGGEAFF.

This clonotype occurred many times. The J gene is TRBJ1-5, the V gene TRBV20-1, with TRBD1 matching 12 bases. The junction had 7 bases not matched to a gene; V was cut back by 1 base and J by 0 bases. The CDR3 is 18 amino acids. The germline gives CDR1 DFQATT, CDR2 SNEGSKA (reference sequence). The CDR3 nucleotides are TGCAGTGCTAGAGGTGGGACAGGGGGCTCGTTTAGCAATCAGCCCCAGCATTTT. This codes for CSARGGTGGSFSNQPQHF.

With respect to this clonotype: One base separates it from a far larger clone, so it is likely a read error. The V call is TRBV7-9, the J call TRBJ2-2, with 9 bases aligning to TRBD1. This CDR3 has 17 amino acids. Germline V lookup: CDR1 SEHNR, CDR2 FQNEAQ (reference sequence). Trimming took 5 bases from V and 4 from J; bases not matched to a gene: 11. CDR3: CASSPTPLTGGTGELFF. The DNA of the CDR3 is TGTGCCAGCAGCCCCACTCCCCTGACAGGGGGCACCGGGGAGCTGTTTTTT.

This clonotype was recorded many times. The chain joins TRBV10-2 to TRBJ1-2; D unclear. Trimming took off 5 bases at V and 5 bases at J, with 24 bases between the two ends. In germline, CDR1 is WSHSY, CDR2 SAAADI. The CDR3 contains 17 residues. CDR3 in DNA: TGCGCCAGCAGTCCGGCTAGTCCTAGCGCCATCCGTTATGGCTACACCTTC. Translated, it gives CASSPASPSAIRYGYTF.

This chain uses TRBV5-5 with TRBJ2-7; no firm D call. V lost 0 bases and J 3 bases, leaving 10 bases between the germline ends. CDR1 SGHKS and CDR2 YYEKEE come from the germline V gene (reference sequence). The CDR3 is 14 residues long. CDR3 amino acids: CASSLVHTDYEQYF. CDR3 in DNA: TGTGCCAGCAGCTTGGTCCACACTGACTACGAGCAGTACTTC.

The sample holds many counts of this clonotype. This chain links TRBV18 with TRBJ1-3; TRBD1 aligns across 7 bases. The V gene end was trimmed by 4 bases and the J gene end by 4 bases; junction bases not matched to a gene: 10. CDR1 KGHSH and CDR2 LQKENI come from the germline V gene. CDR3 length: 16 amino acids. In DNA, the CDR3 is TGTGCCAGCTCACTTCGACAGGGTCATTTAGGAAACACCATATATTTT. Translating gives CASSLRQGHLGNTIYF.

This clonotype was seen ten or more times. The chain combines TRBV9 with TRBJ2-1; D uncertain. Per the germline V gene, CDR1 is SGDLS and CDR2 is YYNGEE. The CDR3 sequence is 15 residues long. Between the trimmed V and J ends, which lost 2 bases and 0 bases, there was a span of 9 bases. DNA for the CDR3: TGTGCCAGCAGCGTCGACGGCAACTCCTACAATGAGCAGTTCTTC. Amino acids: CASSVDGNSYNEQFF. Full variable domain (remainder filled in from reference TRBV9 and TRBJ2-1): DSGVTQTPKHLITATGQRVTLRCSPRSGDLSVYWYQQSLDQGLQFLIQYYNGEERAKGNILERFSAQQFPDLHSELNLSSLELGDSALYFCASSVDGNSYNEQFFGPGTRLTVL.